This is a list of T cell receptor beta chains from one sample in a study of long-term antiretroviral therapy in people with HIV. This table comes from immunoSEQ multiplex PCR, and its TCRdb copy is limited to in-frame clones, with some not included. The table includes 42,000 or so clones, more than 70% detected once. This specimen consisted of unsorted PBMCs, obtained 3.1 years after starting antiretroviral therapy. These receptors were collected from a woman aged 45-65 years with HIV. CDR3s include the opening cysteine and the closing phenylalanine or tryptophan. Fields, in order: J gene, V gene, clone size, CDR3 protein. Rows give clone size only sometimes, using once, few, many, or a class for an expanded clone.

j_call: TRBJ2-2; v_call: TRBV6-1; clone_size: .; cdr3_aa: CASTIRDPNTGELFF
j_call: TRBJ2-5; v_call: TRBV27; clone_size: .; cdr3_aa: CASSSGGHSGETQYF
j_call: TRBJ2-3; v_call: TRBV21-1; clone_size: few; cdr3_aa: CASSNVAGSSGDTQYF
j_call: TRBJ2-7; v_call: TRBV11-1; clone_size: .; cdr3_aa: CASSFWGSGGESSYEQYF
j_call: TRBJ2-1; v_call: TRBV4-3; clone_size: once; cdr3_aa: CASTPDPQSSYNEQFF
j_call: TRBJ2-2; v_call: TRBV15; clone_size: .; cdr3_aa: CATSRGQVSPGELFF
j_call: TRBJ2-1; v_call: TRBV5-4; clone_size: .; cdr3_aa: CASSPGIQASRSNEQFF
j_call: TRBJ1-2; v_call: TRBV10-3; clone_size: .; cdr3_aa: CATSPNSPNYGYTF
j_call: TRBJ1-5; v_call: TRBV19; clone_size: .; cdr3_aa: CASSPGQPGSNQPQHF
j_call: TRBJ1-1; v_call: TRBV9; clone_size: .; cdr3_aa: CASSNTNTEAFF
j_call: TRBJ1-5; v_call: TRBV5-1; clone_size: .; cdr3_aa: CASSFSGSLNQPQHF
j_call: TRBJ1-1; v_call: TRBV6-1; clone_size: .; cdr3_aa: CASSEWTDRNTEAFF
j_call: TRBJ2-7; v_call: TRBV7-9; clone_size: .; cdr3_aa: CASSLVGRAYEQYF
j_call: TRBJ1-1; v_call: TRBV29-1; clone_size: .; cdr3_aa: CSVPGQVVYTEAFF
j_call: TRBJ2-7; v_call: TRBV12-5; clone_size: few; cdr3_aa: CASGPDHYEQYF
j_call: TRBJ2-7; v_call: TRBV6-5; clone_size: .; cdr3_aa: CASSYNGGSYEQYF
j_call: TRBJ2-7; v_call: TRBV14; clone_size: .; cdr3_aa: CASSQDQGVKGEQYF
j_call: TRBJ1-3; v_call: TRBV5-1; clone_size: .; cdr3_aa: CASSGQGSSGNTIYF
j_call: TRBJ1-1; v_call: TRBV11-2; clone_size: .; cdr3_aa: CASSLGQGAMNTEAFF
j_call: TRBJ1-3; v_call: TRBV27; clone_size: .; cdr3_aa: CASKRQDSGNTIYF
j_call: TRBJ1-4; v_call: TRBV7-2; clone_size: .; cdr3_aa: CASSLSPNREEKLFF
j_call: TRBJ1-2; v_call: TRBV27; clone_size: .; cdr3_aa: CASSYGGQTYGYTF
j_call: TRBJ2-2; v_call: TRBV6-1; clone_size: medium-sized; cdr3_aa: CASSGPLAGGPYTGELFF
j_call: TRBJ2-5; v_call: TRBV19; clone_size: .; cdr3_aa: CASSIGGVQETQYF
j_call: TRBJ1-6; v_call: TRBV19; clone_size: .; cdr3_aa: CASSMGQSNPYNSPLHF
j_call: TRBJ2-7; v_call: TRBV7-9; clone_size: .; cdr3_aa: CASSLGGTKNVGQYF
j_call: TRBJ1-2; v_call: TRBV12-5; clone_size: .; cdr3_aa: CASGLVVQGANYGYTF
j_call: TRBJ2-5; v_call: TRBV5-1; clone_size: .; cdr3_aa: CASSLYGGDRETQYF
j_call: TRBJ2-5; v_call: TRBV2; clone_size: .; cdr3_aa: CASSEVLGTQYF
j_call: TRBJ1-2; v_call: TRBV19; clone_size: .; cdr3_aa: CASNPLYRGLGGYTF
j_call: TRBJ2-1; v_call: TRBV7-2; clone_size: .; cdr3_aa: CASSLAASGGANEQFF
j_call: TRBJ1-1; v_call: TRBV7-9; clone_size: .; cdr3_aa: CASSFRQGKRGTGTEAFF
j_call: TRBJ2-1; v_call: TRBV19; clone_size: .; cdr3_aa: CASSAGQGYYNEQFF
j_call: TRBJ1-3; v_call: TRBV6-5; clone_size: .; cdr3_aa: CASSPSGTGNTIYF
j_call: TRBJ1-4; v_call: TRBV7-9; clone_size: .; cdr3_aa: CASSLRDSDEKLFF
j_call: TRBJ2-7; v_call: TRBV11-2; clone_size: .; cdr3_aa: CASSPRLVPDDYEQYF
j_call: TRBJ2-2; v_call: TRBV11-2; clone_size: .; cdr3_aa: CASSRTSGVNGELFF
j_call: TRBJ2-2; v_call: TRBV19; clone_size: .; cdr3_aa: CASLEDPRTGELFF
j_call: TRBJ2-1; v_call: TRBV11-1; clone_size: .; cdr3_aa: CASSFTGGSSYNEQFF
j_call: TRBJ1-1; v_call: TRBV19; clone_size: .; cdr3_aa: CASSTQGATEAFF
j_call: TRBJ2-3; v_call: TRBV27; clone_size: .; cdr3_aa: CASSPGTGSRSDTQYF
j_call: TRBJ2-6; v_call: TRBV4-3; clone_size: .; cdr3_aa: CASSQDLGGGTGSGANVLTF
j_call: TRBJ1-4; v_call: TRBV5-1; clone_size: few; cdr3_aa: CASSLSDPTNEKLFF
j_call: TRBJ2-5; v_call: TRBV4-2; clone_size: once; cdr3_aa: CASSQDTATQYF
j_call: TRBJ1-2; v_call: TRBV27; clone_size: .; cdr3_aa: CASSEGQGADGYTF
j_call: TRBJ2-1; v_call: TRBV27; clone_size: .; cdr3_aa: CASSTWTGATNEQFF
j_call: TRBJ1-2; v_call: TRBV5-6; clone_size: .; cdr3_aa: CASSRNTGLQGWNGYTF
j_call: TRBJ1-2; v_call: TRBV9; clone_size: once; cdr3_aa: CASSVGKGGAPNYGYTF
j_call: TRBJ2-5; v_call: TRBV29-1; clone_size: .; cdr3_aa: CSVDGQGRETQYF
j_call: TRBJ1-2; v_call: TRBV9; clone_size: .; cdr3_aa: CASSVEAMPYGYTF
j_call: TRBJ1-1; v_call: TRBV4-1; clone_size: once; cdr3_aa: CASSQASRSTEAFF
j_call: TRBJ2-7; v_call: TRBV7-2; clone_size: .; cdr3_aa: CASSLPPQQQYF
j_call: TRBJ2-7; v_call: TRBV6-1; clone_size: .; cdr3_aa: CASRREEVAYEQYF